The rows below give T cell receptor beta chains drawn from one sample of a study of blood T cell repertoires in COVID-19. Profiled with immunoSEQ multiplex PCR; TCRdb holds only in-frame clones, not every one. The repertoire holds roughly 40,000 clones, with roughly nine tenths as singletons. The sequenced sample consisted of peripheral blood. These receptors originate from a human donor in a cohort sampled during active COVID-19. Both conserved end residues are part of each CDR3. The order of the fields is CDR3 protein, CDR3 DNA, V gene, J gene, D gene, clone size. A D gene is named only where the DNA matches it firmly. Rows give clone size only sometimes, using once, few, many, or a class for an expanded clone.

CDR3aa: CASSLRRAGGSNEQFF
CDR3nt: TGTGCCAGCAGCCTCCGAAGGGCGGGAGGGTCCAATGAGCAGTTCTTC
v_gene: TRBV3-1/TRBV3-2
j_gene: TRBJ2-1
d_gene: TRBD2
abundance: few

CDR3aa: CASRGGRNYGYTF
CDR3nt: TGTGCCAGCCGGGGGGGACGCAACTATGGCTACACCTTC
v_gene: TRBV6-5
j_gene: TRBJ1-2
d_gene: .
abundance: .

CDR3aa: CASSTRTGEAGYTF
CDR3nt: TGTGCCAGCAGCACCCGGACAGGGGAAGCTGGCTACACCTTC
v_gene: TRBV9
j_gene: TRBJ1-2
d_gene: TRBD1
abundance: .

CDR3aa: CASSENSLAKNIQYF
CDR3nt: TGTGCCAGCAGTGAAAACTCACTAGCCAAAAACATTCAGTACTTC
v_gene: TRBV2
j_gene: TRBJ2-4
d_gene: .
abundance: .

CDR3aa: CATSDGVTDTQYF
CDR3nt: TGCGCCACCTCGGACGGGGTCACAGATACGCAGTATTTT
v_gene: TRBV10-1
j_gene: TRBJ2-3
d_gene: .
abundance: few

CDR3aa: CASSLAATGTGNTIYF
CDR3nt: TGTGCCAGCAGCTTGGCCGCGACAGGGACCGGAAACACCATATATTTT
v_gene: TRBV5-4
j_gene: TRBJ1-3
d_gene: TRBD1
abundance: .

CDR3aa: CASKSPVRTSANTGELFF
CDR3nt: TGTGCCAGCAAGTCTCCGGTCCGAACCTCCGCGAACACCGGGGAGCTGTTTTTT
v_gene: TRBV2
j_gene: TRBJ2-2
d_gene: .
abundance: .

CDR3aa: CASSLSLAGSYNEQFF
CDR3nt: TGCGCCAGCAGCTTAAGTCTAGCGGGGTCCTACAATGAGCAGTTCTTC
v_gene: TRBV5-1
j_gene: TRBJ2-1
d_gene: TRBD2
abundance: .

CDR3aa: CASSTGNSGNTIYF
CDR3nt: TGTGCCAGCTCTACAGGGAACTCTGGAAACACCATATATTTT
v_gene: TRBV18
j_gene: TRBJ1-3
d_gene: .
abundance: once

CDR3aa: CASSLDVAGEGLNEQFF
CDR3nt: TGTGCCAGCAGCTTAGATGTAGCGGGAGAGGGTTTGAATGAGCAGTTCTTC
v_gene: TRBV11-2
j_gene: TRBJ2-1
d_gene: TRBD2
abundance: .

CDR3aa: CASSQVRGRAEETQYF
CDR3nt: TGCGCCAGCAGCCAAGTAAGGGGCCGGGCTGAAGAGACCCAGTACTTC
v_gene: TRBV4-1
j_gene: TRBJ2-5
d_gene: .
abundance: .

CDR3aa: CAISGYLGGEAFF
CDR3nt: TGTGCCATCAGTGGATATTTGGGGGGTGAAGCTTTCTTT
v_gene: TRBV10-3
j_gene: TRBJ1-1
d_gene: .
abundance: .

CDR3aa: CASSFDLGQTYGYGYTF
CDR3nt: TGTGCCAGCAGCTTTGACCTGGGACAGACTTATGGCTATGGCTACACCTTC
v_gene: TRBV5-4
j_gene: TRBJ1-2
d_gene: TRBD1
abundance: .

CDR3aa: CASSFGTGLLRNTIYF
CDR3nt: TGTGCCAGCAGCTTCGGGACAGGGTTGCTGCGAAACACCATATATTTT
v_gene: TRBV11-2
j_gene: TRBJ1-3
d_gene: TRBD1
abundance: once

CDR3aa: CASRGTNYNEQFF
CDR3nt: TGTGCCAGCCGCGGGACTAACTACAATGAGCAGTTCTTC
v_gene: TRBV2
j_gene: TRBJ2-1
d_gene: TRBD2
abundance: few

CDR3aa: CASSSPGVGTGTGNTIYF
CDR3nt: TGTGCCAGCAGCTCCCCGGGGGTAGGGACAGGAACTGGAAACACCATATATTTT
v_gene: TRBV7-9
j_gene: TRBJ1-3
d_gene: TRBD1
abundance: .

CDR3aa: CASSGDRDRGLSGANVLTF
CDR3nt: TGTGCCAGCAGTGGAGACCGGGACAGGGGGCTCTCTGGGGCCAACGTCCTGACTTTC
v_gene: TRBV6-2/TRBV6-3
j_gene: TRBJ2-6
d_gene: TRBD1
abundance: .

CDR3aa: CASSLGDRGRETQYF
CDR3nt: TGTGCCAGCAGCTTGGGGGACAGGGGGCGAGAGACCCAGTACTTC
v_gene: TRBV5-8
j_gene: TRBJ2-5
d_gene: TRBD1
abundance: .

CDR3aa: CASSPLDRSSYNSPLHF
CDR3nt: TGTGCCAGCAGCCCCTTGGACAGGTCCTCCTATAATTCACCCCTCCACTTT
v_gene: TRBV5-6
j_gene: TRBJ1-6
d_gene: TRBD1
abundance: .

CDR3aa: CASSPTDSPYGTQYF
CDR3nt: TGCGCCAGCAGCCCAACGGACAGCCCGTATGGGACCCAGTACTTC
v_gene: TRBV5-1
j_gene: TRBJ2-5
d_gene: .
abundance: .

CDR3aa: CASSAQGLVAVSPSDTQYF
CDR3nt: TGTGCCAGCAGCGCCCAGGGACTAGTAGCTGTATCCCCGTCAGATACGCAGTATTTT
v_gene: TRBV9
j_gene: TRBJ2-3
d_gene: TRBD2
abundance: .

CDR3aa: CASSLAAQGGGAGGYTF
CDR3nt: TGTGCCAGCAGCTTAGCGGCCCAGGGAGGTGGAGCGGGGGGCTACACCTTC
v_gene: TRBV7-2
j_gene: TRBJ1-2
d_gene: .
abundance: once

CDR3aa: CASSVARNTEAFF
CDR3nt: TGTGCCAGCAGTGTTGCCAGGAACACTGAAGCTTTCTTT
v_gene: TRBV2
j_gene: TRBJ1-1
d_gene: .
abundance: .

CDR3aa: CASTGAGAYNEQFF
CDR3nt: TGTGCCAGCACCGGGGCGGGGGCCTACAATGAGCAGTTCTTC
v_gene: TRBV3-1/TRBV3-2
j_gene: TRBJ2-1
d_gene: TRBD2
abundance: .

CDR3aa: CSVGDRRLAKNIQYF
CDR3nt: TGCAGCGTTGGTGATAGAAGACTAGCCAAAAACATTCAGTACTTC
v_gene: TRBV29-1
j_gene: TRBJ2-4
d_gene: .
abundance: .

CDR3aa: CASSLMDRGLNEQYF
CDR3nt: TGTGCCAGCAGCTTAATGGACAGGGGGCTCAACGAGCAGTACTTC
v_gene: TRBV7-9
j_gene: TRBJ2-7
d_gene: TRBD1
abundance: once

CDR3aa: CASSLPGQGNSPLHF
CDR3nt: TGCGCCAGCAGCTTGCCCGGACAGGGTAATTCACCCCTCCACTTT
v_gene: TRBV5-1
j_gene: TRBJ1-6
d_gene: TRBD1
abundance: .

CDR3aa: CASSQDPGGKAGWGYTF
CDR3nt: TGTGCCAGCAGCCAAGACCCGGGAGGGAAGGCTGGGTGGGGCTACACCTTC
v_gene: TRBV3-1/TRBV3-2
j_gene: TRBJ1-2
d_gene: .
abundance: .

CDR3aa: CASSFAWGRRQSTEKLFF
CDR3nt: TGTGCCAGCAGCTTCGCGTGGGGGAGGCGACAGTCGACTGAAAAACTGTTTTTT
v_gene: TRBV7-8
j_gene: TRBJ1-4
d_gene: .
abundance: once

CDR3aa: CASNGRAEETQYF
CDR3nt: TGTGCCAGCAACGGCAGGGCAGAAGAGACCCAGTACTTC
v_gene: TRBV11-1
j_gene: TRBJ2-5
d_gene: .
abundance: once

CDR3aa: CASSQGTSSKDTGELFF
CDR3nt: TGCGCCAGCAGCCAAGGGACTAGCAGTAAGGACACCGGGGAGCTGTTTTTT
v_gene: TRBV4-1
j_gene: TRBJ2-2
d_gene: TRBD2
abundance: .

CDR3aa: CASSESISGGTYEQYF
CDR3nt: TGTGCCAGCAGTGAATCCATTAGCGGGGGAACCTACGAGCAGTACTTC
v_gene: TRBV2
j_gene: TRBJ2-7
d_gene: TRBD2
abundance: few

CDR3aa: CASSLGQGLVRNNEQFF
CDR3nt: TGTGCCAGCAGCTTAGGACAGGGACTAGTTCGGAACAATGAGCAGTTCTTC
v_gene: TRBV7-6
j_gene: TRBJ2-1
d_gene: .
abundance: few

CDR3aa: CAWRRDRPYGYTF
CDR3nt: TGTGCCTGGAGGCGGGACAGGCCTTATGGCTACACCTTC
v_gene: TRBV30
j_gene: TRBJ1-2
d_gene: TRBD1
abundance: .

CDR3aa: CAWIQGGKNIQYF
CDR3nt: TGTGCCTGGATACAGGGGGGAAAAAACATTCAGTACTTC
v_gene: TRBV30
j_gene: TRBJ2-4
d_gene: TRBD1
abundance: .

CDR3aa: CASSIWREPNHLPTIYF
CDR3nt: TGTGCCAGTAGTATCTGGCGGGAACCCAATCACCTGCCCACCATATATTTT
v_gene: TRBV19
j_gene: TRBJ1-3
d_gene: .
abundance: .

CDR3aa: CSVISREGRAAKYEQYF
CDR3nt: TGCAGCGTAATATCTCGGGAGGGGCGAGCTGCGAAATACGAGCAGTACTTC
v_gene: TRBV29-1
j_gene: TRBJ2-7
d_gene: TRBD2
abundance: .

CDR3aa: CASSPDRGYGYTF
CDR3nt: TGTGCCAGCAGCCCCGACAGGGGCTATGGCTACACCTTC
v_gene: TRBV9
j_gene: TRBJ1-2
d_gene: TRBD1
abundance: .

CDR3aa: CASSEARGPGQETQYF
CDR3nt: TGTGCCAGCAGTGAAGCGCGCGGCCCGGGCCAAGAGACCCAGTACTTC
v_gene: TRBV2
j_gene: TRBJ2-5
d_gene: .
abundance: .

CDR3aa: CASSERGLGDTQYF
CDR3nt: TGTGCCAGCAGCGAGCGGGGTTTAGGGGATACGCAGTATTTT
v_gene: TRBV9
j_gene: TRBJ2-3
d_gene: TRBD2
abundance: .

CDR3aa: CASSSTGKDEKLFF
CDR3nt: TGTGCCAGCTCCTCGACAGGGAAAGATGAAAAACTGTTTTTT
v_gene: TRBV18
j_gene: TRBJ1-4
d_gene: TRBD1
abundance: .

CDR3aa: CASSSDTNSCHF
CDR3nt: TGTGCCAGCAGCTCCGACACAAATTCATGCCACTTT
v_gene: TRBV12-3/TRBV12-4
j_gene: TRBJ1-6
d_gene: .
abundance: .

CDR3aa: CASSQVTGVGSGNTIYF
CDR3nt: TGTGCCAGCAGCCAAGTGACAGGTGTCGGCTCTGGAAACACCATATATTTT
v_gene: TRBV3-1/TRBV3-2
j_gene: TRBJ1-3
d_gene: .
abundance: .

CDR3aa: CASSQAWGLAGAEQFF
CDR3nt: TGTGCCAGCAGCCAAGCTTGGGGACTAGCGGGAGCTGAGCAGTTCTTC
v_gene: TRBV4-2
j_gene: TRBJ2-1
d_gene: TRBD2
abundance: .

CDR3aa: CASSFWAIEATYNEQFF
CDR3nt: TGCGCCAGCAGCTTTTGGGCTATTGAAGCCACCTACAATGAGCAGTTCTTC
v_gene: TRBV5-1
j_gene: TRBJ2-1
d_gene: .
abundance: .

CDR3aa: CASSPWDREDNEQFF
CDR3nt: TGCGCCAGCAGCCCCTGGGACAGGGAGGATAATGAGCAGTTCTTC
v_gene: TRBV4-1
j_gene: TRBJ2-1
d_gene: TRBD1
abundance: .

CDR3aa: CASSQDKPSRGNEQFF
CDR3nt: TGCGCCAGCAGCCAAGATAAGCCTAGTAGGGGCAATGAGCAGTTCTTC
v_gene: TRBV4-3
j_gene: TRBJ2-1
d_gene: .
abundance: .

CDR3aa: CASSFGGTSYNEQFF
CDR3nt: TGTGCCAGCAGCTTTGGCGGAACTTCCTACAATGAGCAGTTCTTC
v_gene: TRBV7-9
j_gene: TRBJ2-1
d_gene: .
abundance: .

CDR3aa: CASSVRQGSGYTF
CDR3nt: TGTGCCAGCAGCGTAAGGCAGGGGTCGGGCTACACCTTC
v_gene: TRBV9
j_gene: TRBJ1-2
d_gene: .
abundance: .

CDR3aa: CATSSRLPPSYEQYF
CDR3nt: TGTGCCACCAGCAGCAGACTCCCGCCCTCCTACGAGCAGTACTTC
v_gene: TRBV15
j_gene: TRBJ2-7
d_gene: .
abundance: .

CDR3aa: CASSQSGTGDNEQFF
CDR3nt: TGCGCCAGCAGCCAGTCCGGGACAGGGGATAATGAGCAGTTCTTC
v_gene: TRBV4-3
j_gene: TRBJ2-1
d_gene: TRBD1
abundance: .

CDR3aa: CAWGKFGGNSPLHF
CDR3nt: TGTGCCTGGGGAAAATTTGGGGGGAATTCACCCCTCCACTTT
v_gene: TRBV30
j_gene: TRBJ1-6
d_gene: .
abundance: .

CDR3aa: CASSILGQGSTDTQYF
CDR3nt: TGTGCCAGTAGTATCCTAGGACAGGGTAGCACAGATACGCAGTATTTT
v_gene: TRBV19
j_gene: TRBJ2-3
d_gene: TRBD1
abundance: .

CDR3aa: CASSLRDREAFF
CDR3nt: TGTGCCAGCAGCTTAAGGGACAGGGAAGCTTTCTTT
v_gene: TRBV11-3
j_gene: TRBJ1-1
d_gene: TRBD1
abundance: .

CDR3aa: CASSGQGYEQYF
CDR3nt: TGTGCCAGCAGTGGCCAGGGCTACGAGCAGTACTTC
v_gene: TRBV2
j_gene: TRBJ2-7
d_gene: .
abundance: .